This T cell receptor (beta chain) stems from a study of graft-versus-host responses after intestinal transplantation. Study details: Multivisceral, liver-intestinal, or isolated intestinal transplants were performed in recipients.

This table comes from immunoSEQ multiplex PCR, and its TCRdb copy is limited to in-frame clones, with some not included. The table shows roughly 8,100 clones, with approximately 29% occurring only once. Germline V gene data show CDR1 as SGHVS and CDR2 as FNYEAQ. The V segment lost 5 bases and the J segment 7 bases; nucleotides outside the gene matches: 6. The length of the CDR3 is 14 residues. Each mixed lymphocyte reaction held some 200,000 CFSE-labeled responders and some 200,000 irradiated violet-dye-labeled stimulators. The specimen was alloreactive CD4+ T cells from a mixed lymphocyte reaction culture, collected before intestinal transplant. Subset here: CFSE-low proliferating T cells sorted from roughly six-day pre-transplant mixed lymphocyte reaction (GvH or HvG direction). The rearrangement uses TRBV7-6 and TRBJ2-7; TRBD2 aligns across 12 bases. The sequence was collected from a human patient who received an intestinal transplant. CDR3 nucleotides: TGTGCCAGCAGCGCCCGACTAGCGGGAGAAGAGCAGTACTTC. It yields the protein CASSARLAGEEQYF.